The 15 T cell receptor beta chains listed next were all sequenced from one sample in a study of T cell changes during pregnancy in multiple sclerosis. Repertoires were generated with immunoSEQ multiplex PCR, while TCRdb's copy carries only in-frame clones and drops some. The sample holds tens of thousands of clones, about 92% seen once. The starting material was peripheral blood, obtained in the second trimester of pregnancy. The receptors here all came from a female donor in good health, enrolled as a control in a pregnancy study.

Remarks on this clone: The junction does not match germline at one end; this may be a read error. The gene calls are TRBV5-6 and TRBJ2-7; 8 nucleotides match TRBD2. CDR1 is SGHDT and CDR2 is YYEEEE in the germline V gene. This CDR3 has 14 amino acids. DNA of the CDR3: TGTGCCAGCAGACGGGACGGGGGGGCTTCGCGTTTGGACTTC. This translates into CASRRDGGASRLDF.

This chain joins TRBV5-1 and TRBJ2-6; the match to TRBD1 covers 9 bases. CDR1 is SGHRS and CDR2 is YFSETQ in the germline V gene. The CDR3 sequence is 16 residues long. The ends lost 5 bases at V and 1 base at J; junction bases unmatched: 4. The CDR3 bases are TGCGCCAGCAGAAAACAGGGGGCATCTGGGGCCAACGTCCTGACTTTC. Its protein product is CASRKQGASGANVLTF.

CDR3 residues: CASSQQEGGYNEQFF. CDR3 coding DNA: TGCGCCAGCAGCCAACAGGAGGGAGGCTACAATGAGCAGTTCTTC. The gene calls are TRBV4-3 and TRBJ2-1; perhaps TRBD2 as D (6 bases). Germline-derived CDR1 and CDR2 are LGHNA and YSLEER. The CDR3 totals 15 residues. V was cut by 2 bases and J by 3 bases, with 11 bases left in between.

This chain joins TRBV4-3 and TRBJ2-3, with D perhaps TRBD1 (6 bases). The length of the CDR3 is 17 residues. Germline-derived CDR1 and CDR2 are LGHNA and YSLEER. Trimming took off 1 base at V and 0 bases at J, with 14 bases between the two ends. CDR3 loop: CASSQGGTRYSTDTQYF. Here the CDR3 DNA reads TGCGCCAGCAGCCAAGGTGGGACAAGGTATAGCACAGATACGCAGTATTTT.

The gene calls are TRBV18 and TRBJ2-7; TRBD1 agrees at 7 bases. The germline V gene encodes CDR1 KGHSH and CDR2 LQKENI. The CDR3 extends over 15 amino acids. After removal of 3 bases from V and 3 bases from J, the junction contained 8 bases not matched to a gene. CDR3 coding DNA: TGTGCCAGCTCACCCGACTCCGGACAGGTCTACGAGCAGTACTTC. It translates to CASSPDSGQVYEQYF. Complete variable domain (other parts from reference TRBV18 and TRBJ2-7): NAGVMQNPRHLVRRRGQEARLRCSPMKGHSHVYWYRQLPEEGLKFMVYLQKENIIDESGMPKERFSAEFPKEGPSILRIQQVVRGDSAAYFCASSPDSGQVYEQYFGPGTRLTVT.

The chain uses TRBV6-5 and TRBJ2-7; TRBD1 is a possible D gene (5 bases). The CDR3 covers 15 residues. Germline-derived CDR1 and CDR2 are MNHEY and SVGAGI. The germline V and J ends were trimmed by 6 bases and 1 base, with 16 bases remaining between them. CDR3 in DNA: TGTGCCAGCAGGACAAAGACAGAAAGTTCCTACGAGCAGTACTTC. It codes for CASRTKTESSYEQYF.

This chain connects TRBV4-2 to TRBJ1-6; TRBD1 might be the D (6 bases). The CDR3 sequence is 16 residues long. The germline CDR1 and CDR2 sequences are LGHNA and YNFKEQ. V was shortened by 0 bases and J by 4 bases, with 10 bases between the two germline ends. This chain's CDR3 is CASSQEGGTYNSPLHF. CDR3 DNA sequence: TGTGCCAGCAGCCAAGAGGGGGGGACATATAATTCACCCCTCCACTTT.

The rearrangement links TRBV10-3 to TRBJ1-1; a possible D gene is TRBD1 (5 bases). Germline V gene lookup returns CDR1 ENHRY and CDR2 SYGVKD. The CDR3 length is 11 residues. V was shortened by 6 bases and J by 5 bases, with 7 bases between the two germline ends. This CDR3 reads CAISRGTEAFF. Written as DNA, the CDR3 is TGTGCCATCAGCCGGGGGACTGAAGCTTTCTTT.

The chain is built from TRBV5-1 and TRBJ2-5; no clear D gene. The germline CDR1 and CDR2 sequences are SGHRS and YFSETQ. Trimming removed 4 bases at V and 5 bases at J, with 9 bases between. This CDR3 comprises 12 residues. CDR3: CASSPSPETQYF. In DNA, the CDR3 is TGCGCCAGCAGCCCTTCCCCGGAGACCCAGTACTTC.

J is TRBJ1-1 and V is TRBV29-1, with D possibly being TRBD1 (5 bases). CDR1 SQVTM and CDR2 ANQGSEA come from the germline V gene. This CDR3 has 11 residues. V was shortened by 4 bases and J by 8 bases, with 11 bases between the two germline ends. In nucleotides, the CDR3 is TGCAGCGTTGGGGACTGGGAGGAAGCTTTCTTT. Protein: CSVGDWEEAFF.

This chain uses TRBV27 with TRBJ1-6; perhaps TRBD1 as D (5 bases). Germline V gene data show CDR1 as MNHEY and CDR2 as SMNVEV (reference sequence). Trimming left V 4 bases short and J 8 bases short, with 15 bases between. This CDR3 contains 15 residues. The CDR3 loop is CASSSTGVIHSPLHF. The CDR3 nucleotides are TGTGCCAGCAGTTCCACAGGAGTTATACATTCACCCCTCCACTTT.

V is TRBV28 and J is TRBJ2-7, with D perhaps matching TRBD2 (6 bases). Between the trimmed V and J ends, which lost 3 bases and 0 bases, there was a span of 9 bases. The CDR3 is 14 amino acids. The germline CDR1 and CDR2 sequences are MDHEN and SYDVKM. CDR3 bases: TGTGCCAGCAGTTTTGGGACTGCCTCCTACGAGCAGTACTTC. Its protein product is CASSFGTASYEQYF.

The chain employs TRBV29-1 and TRBJ1-2; 7 bases are a match to TRBD1. Per the germline V gene, CDR1 is SQVTM and CDR2 is ANQGSEA. With 5 bases clipped from V and 8 bases from J, the junction kept 5 bases outside the gene matches. There are 11 residues in the CDR3. CDR3 nucleotide sequence: TGCAGCGTTACAGGGGCGGGGGGCTACACCTTC. This encodes CSVTGAGGYTF.

The V call is TRBV6-5, the J call TRBJ2-3; 8 bases line up with TRBD1. The V gene's germline CDR1 is MNHEY and CDR2 SVGAGI. The V gene end was trimmed by 8 bases and the J gene end by 5 bases; junction bases not matched to a gene: 9. The CDR3 loop spans 14 amino acids. Written as DNA, the CDR3 is TGTGCCAGCCGGACAGGGAGAGGGGGAGATACGCAGTATTTT. Translating it yields CASRTGRGGDTQYF.

The table lists this clone with a few counts. The chain combines TRBV4-3 with TRBJ1-1; no definite D call. The CDR3 consists of 15 residues. Germline V gene data show CDR1 as LGHNA and CDR2 as YSLEER. V shed 1 base and J shed 1 base, with 10 bases lying between them. The CDR3 sequence is CASSQASSGNTEAFF. CDR3 DNA: TGCGCCAGCAGCCAAGCCTCGTCAGGGAACACTGAAGCTTTCTTT.